This T cell receptor beta chain was found in a study of cytomegalovirus exposure and HLA in healthy donors. Study context: An early data release held 80 million or so unique TCRs from HLA-typed donors.

Of note for this clone: Its cognate antigen is unknown.

Both 60 Vbeta primers and 13 Jbeta primers went into the PCR. TCRdb's table, derived via immunoSEQ multiplex PCR, lists solely in-frame clones and lacks some. Of approximately 130,000 clones listed, approximately 85% are singletons. Study results and limitations: In an earlier analysis, in 540 or so donors, most V segments appeared productive either ~87% or ~30% of the time. When analyzed later, a missense DCLRE1C variant was found to be linked to TCR beta V- and J-gene trimming. Highest at DRB1 and lowest at HLA-C, TCR association rates differed among HLA loci in a later analysis.

The V segment lost 7 bases and the J segment 3 bases; nucleotides outside the gene matches: 7. This CDR3 is 13 amino acids long. Germline V gives CDR1 SQVTM, CDR2 ANQGSEA. Specimen: PBMCs. The receptor's source is a boy younger than 18 in good health and CMV-seronegative. The chain couples TRBV29-1 to TRBJ2-3; TRBD2 matches 7 bases. The chain's CDR3 is CSAGTMHTDTQYF. CDR3 DNA: TGCAGCGCCGGGACTATGCATACAGATACGCAGTATTTT.